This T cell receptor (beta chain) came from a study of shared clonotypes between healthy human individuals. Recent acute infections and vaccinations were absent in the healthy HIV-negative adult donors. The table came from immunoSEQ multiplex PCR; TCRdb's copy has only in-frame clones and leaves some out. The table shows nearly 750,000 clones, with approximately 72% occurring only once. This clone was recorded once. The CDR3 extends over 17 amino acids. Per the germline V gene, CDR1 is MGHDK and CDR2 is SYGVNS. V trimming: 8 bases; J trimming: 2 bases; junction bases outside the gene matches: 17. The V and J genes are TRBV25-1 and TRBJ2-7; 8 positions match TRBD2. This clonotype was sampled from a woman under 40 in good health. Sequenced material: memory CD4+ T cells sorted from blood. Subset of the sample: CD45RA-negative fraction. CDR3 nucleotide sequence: TGTGCCAGCGCCCCACCCCCGACTAGCGTAGGACCCTACGAGCAGTACTTC. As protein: CASAPPPTSVGPYEQYF.